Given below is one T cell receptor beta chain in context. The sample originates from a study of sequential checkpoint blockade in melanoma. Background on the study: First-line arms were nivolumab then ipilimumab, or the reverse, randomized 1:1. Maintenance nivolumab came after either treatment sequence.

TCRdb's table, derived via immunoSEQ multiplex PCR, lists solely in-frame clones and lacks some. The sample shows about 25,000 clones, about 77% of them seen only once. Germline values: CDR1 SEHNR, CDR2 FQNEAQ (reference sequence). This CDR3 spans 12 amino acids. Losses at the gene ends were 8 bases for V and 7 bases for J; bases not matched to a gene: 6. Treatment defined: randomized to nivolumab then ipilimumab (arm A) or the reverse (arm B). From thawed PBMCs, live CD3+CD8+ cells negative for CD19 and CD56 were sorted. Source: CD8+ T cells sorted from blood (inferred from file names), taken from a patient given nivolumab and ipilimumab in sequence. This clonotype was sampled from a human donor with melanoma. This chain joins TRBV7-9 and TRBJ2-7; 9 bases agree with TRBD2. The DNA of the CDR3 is TGTGCCAGCGGCGGGAGGGCCAAGGAGCAGTACTTC. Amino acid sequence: CASGGRAKEQYF.